This is a list of T cell receptor beta chains from one sample in a study of blood T cell repertoires in COVID-19. The data were produced by immunoSEQ multiplex PCR, yet TCRdb's version contains in-frame clones alone and is incomplete. The sample records about 210,000 clones, approximately 88% being singletons. The sample comprised PBMCs or T cells enriched from blood (not recorded which). Every receptor here comes from a woman in her thirties or forties with acute COVID-19. Both conserved end residues are part of each CDR3. Each record gives: clone size, D gene, J gene, V gene, CDR3 DNA, CDR3 protein. A D gene is named only where the DNA matches it firmly. Only some rows state a clone size, as once, few, many or a class for expanded clones.

NA NA TRBJ1-1 TRBV30 TGTGCCTGGAGAGGACAGTCCTCCGAAGCTTTCTTT CAWRGQSSEAFF
NA NA TRBJ1-2 TRBV5-4 TGTGCCAGCAGCCTCCCGGAGAGTTCCTATGGCTACACCTTC CASSLPESSYGYTF
NA TRBD2 TRBJ2-1 TRBV5-6 TGTGCCAGCAGCCTACCCCCTAGCGGGAGAGTGAATGAGCAGTTCTTC CASSLPPSGRVNEQFF
NA NA TRBJ1-2 TRBV15 TGTGCCACCAGCAGAGATCTCGGGGGACCCTATGGCTACACCTTC CATSRDLGGPYGYTF
NA TRBD2 TRBJ2-1 TRBV5-8 TGTGCCAGCAGCTTGATTGGGGGGACTAGCTATGAGCAGTTCTTC CASSLIGGTSYEQFF
NA NA TRBJ1-1 TRBV27 TGTGCCAGCAGTTCCCGACAGGTGCGCTGGACTGAAGCTTTCTTT CASSSRQVRWTEAFF
NA NA TRBJ2-2 TRBV5-6 TGTGCCAGCAGCTTGGCTGCTAGCCCAATGCTGTTTTTT CASSLAASPMLFF
NA TRBD2 TRBJ2-1 TRBV7-2 TGTGCCAGCAGCCTTAGCGGGAGGGCCAACAATGAGCAGTTCTTC CASSLSGRANNEQFF
NA NA TRBJ1-2 TRBV25-1 TGTGCCAGCCGTGCGGAGCAGACGCACTTC CASRAEQTHF
NA NA TRBJ2-7 TRBV5-4 TGTGCCAGCAGCCGAGGCCTAATAGAGGGCTTTTCCGGCGAGCAGTACTTC CASSRGLIEGFSGEQYF
NA TRBD2 TRBJ2-5 TRBV30 TGTGCCTGGAGTGTAGGGTGGGGGGGCCAAGAGACCCAGTACTTC CAWSVGWGGQETQYF
few NA TRBJ1-3 TRBV19 TGTGCCAGTAGTTTAAGTAGCTCTGGAAACACCATATATTTT CASSLSSSGNTIYF
NA NA TRBJ1-1 TRBV7-2 TGTGCCAGCAGCCCCGGGAGCTGGGACACTGAAGCTTTCTTT CASSPGSWDTEAFF
once TRBD2 TRBJ2-5 TRBV24-1 TGTGCCACCAGTGATTTGAGGCTAGCGGGGGGGACGGGGGAGACCCAGTACTTC CATSDLRLAGGTGETQYF
NA TRBD1 TRBJ1-1 TRBV2 TGTGCCAGCAGTCTAGGACAGGGAGAAGCTTTCTTT CASSLGQGEAFF
NA NA TRBJ2-5 TRBV5-4 TGTGCCAGCAGCTTCCCCTCCCAAGAGACCCAGTACTTC CASSFPSQETQYF
few TRBD1 TRBJ2-7 TRBV19 TGTGCCAGTACCGCCAGCCTCCTCGGACAGGGGATCTACGAGCAGTACTTC CASTASLLGQGIYEQYF
few NA TRBJ1-2 TRBV5-1 TGCGCCAGCAGCCCTGGAGGCACGGGGGGCTACACCTTC CASSPGGTGGYTF
NA NA TRBJ2-5 TRBV23-1 TGCGCCAGCGCGCGAGAGACCCAGTACTTC CASARETQYF
NA NA TRBJ2-7 TRBV11-3 TGTGCCAGCAGCTTAATCGACAGCTCCTACGAGCAGTACTTC CASSLIDSSYEQYF
once TRBD1 TRBJ2-7 TRBV7-2 TGTGCCAGCAGCTTTAACTCCGGGACAGCCAGCTACGAGCAGTACTTC CASSFNSGTASYEQYF
NA NA TRBJ2-3 TRBV30 TGTGCCTGGAGAATGACAGGAAGCACAGATACGCAGTATTTT CAWRMTGSTDTQYF
NA NA TRBJ1-5 TRBV10-3 TGTGCCATCAGTGAGCCACGAGGGATCGGTAGCAATCAGCCCCAGCATTTT CAISEPRGIGSNQPQHF
NA NA TRBJ2-3 TRBV2 TGTGCCAGCCGCTGGACAGAATTCACAGATACGCAGTATTTT CASRWTEFTDTQYF
once NA TRBJ2-7 TRBV6-1 TGTGCCAGCAGTGAAGTCTTCTTCGAGCAGTACTTC CASSEVFFEQYF
NA NA TRBJ2-1 TRBV3-1/TRBV3-2 TGTGCCAGCAGCCCGACTAGTTGGTACGATGAGCAGTTCTTC CASSPTSWYDEQFF
NA NA TRBJ1-2 TRBV4-1 TGCGCCAGCAGCCAAGATCTGCGGAACTATGGCTACACCTTC CASSQDLRNYGYTF
NA NA TRBJ1-3 TRBV18 TGTGCCAGCTCACCTGCTGTAGTGGTTGGAAACACCATATATTTT CASSPAVVVGNTIYF
NA TRBD2 TRBJ2-2 TRBV4-3 TGCGCCAGCAGCCAAGATCTAGCGGGTGTCACCGGGGAGCTGTTTTTT CASSQDLAGVTGELFF
NA TRBD1 TRBJ1-2 TRBV2 TGTGCCAGCTATCAGGGGGCTCTCAACTATGGCTACACCTTC CASYQGALNYGYTF
NA NA TRBJ2-1 TRBV4-1 TGCGCCAGCAGCCAAGACCTAGCTGCCCTTTCAAATGAGCAGTTCTTC CASSQDLAALSNEQFF